These 13 T cell receptor beta chains were sequenced from one sample in a study of blood T cell repertoires in COVID-19. Profiled with immunoSEQ multiplex PCR; TCRdb holds only in-frame clones, not every one. This table has about 22,000 clones, about 88% appearing once. The sequenced sample was peripheral blood. The receptors were sampled from a man aged 70 or older with COVID-19, enrolled during active disease.

V and J are TRBV6-2 or TRBV6-3 and TRBJ1-1, with a possible D match to TRBD1 (5 bases). The germline V gene has CDR1 MNHEY and CDR2 SVGEGT. Trimming left V 4 bases short and J 7 bases short, with 22 bases between. This CDR3 contains 16 residues. The chain's CDR3 is CASSSMSLGWGVEAFF. The CDR3 DNA follows: TGTGCCAGCAGTTCAATGAGCCTCGGATGGGGGGTTGAAGCTTTCTTT.

This clone was counted only a few times. The chain uses TRBV2 and TRBJ1-5; 9 bases are a match to TRBD1. There are 15 residues in the CDR3. The J segment lost 4 bases and the V segment lost 6 bases, leaving 7 bases of the junction unmatched. Germline CDR1 reads SNHLY; CDR2 reads FYNNEI. The CDR3 nucleotides read TGTGCCAGCAGGCTGGACAGGGGCGTAAATCAGCCCCAGCATTTT. Translation gives CASRLDRGVNQPQHF.

The genes are TRBV27 and TRBJ2-7, with D possibly being TRBD2 (5 bases). Germline assignment: CDR1 MNHEY and CDR2 SMNVEV (reference sequence). V was cut by 3 bases and J by 0 bases, with 9 bases left in between. The CDR3 is 14 amino acids. The CDR3 spells CASSFKRSSYEQYF. The CDR3 DNA sequence: TGTGCCAGCAGTTTCAAGCGGAGCTCCTACGAGCAGTACTTC.

The chain is built from TRBV24-1 and TRBJ1-2; possible D gene TRBD1, 5 bases. This CDR3 is 13 amino acids long. V shed 5 bases and J shed 7 bases, with 13 bases lying between them. Germline CDR1 reads KGHDR; CDR2 reads SFDVKD. CDR3: CATSAGRGFGYTF. CDR3 coding DNA: TGTGCCACCAGTGCCGGGCGGGGGTTTGGCTACACCTTC.

The chain combines TRBV20-1 with TRBJ1-1; the D is unclear. V was clipped by 5 bases and J by 8 bases, with 9 bases between them. The germline V gene has CDR1 DFQATT and CDR2 SNEGSKA (reference sequence). CDR3 size: 10 residues. CDR3 in amino acids: CSASQLEAFF. CDR3 DNA sequence: TGCAGTGCTTCACAGCTCGAAGCTTTCTTT.

This chain connects TRBV27 to TRBJ2-1, with 9 bases matching TRBD1. CDR1 MNHEY and CDR2 SMNVEV come from the germline V gene (reference sequence). This CDR3 spans 15 amino acids. V shed 4 bases and J 8 bases; nucleotides not matched to a gene: 9. The CDR3 DNA follows: TGTGCCAGCAGTTCACCGGGACAGGGATTGGATGAGCAGTTCTTC. Translation gives CASSSPGQGLDEQFF.

The chain is built from TRBV18 and TRBJ1-1; 10 nucleotides agree with TRBD1. Trimming at V came to 4 bases and at J to 0 bases, leaving 8 bases not matched to a gene. The CDR3 has 17 residues. Germline-derived CDR1 and CDR2 are KGHSH and LQKENI. For the CDR3, the DNA is TGTGCCAGCTCACTTGGACAGGGGGTAGTCGTGAACACTGAAGCTTTCTTT. It is translated as CASSLGQGVVVNTEAFF.

V is TRBV4-1 and J is TRBJ2-3; 8 positions match TRBD2. With 3 bases clipped from V and 6 bases from J, the junction kept 11 bases outside the gene matches. This CDR3 contains 16 residues. CDR1 is MGHRA and CDR2 is YSYEKL in the germline V gene. Here the CDR3 reads CASSHLSGVGTDTQYF. The DNA for the CDR3 is TGCGCCAGCAGCCACCTTAGCGGGGTGGGGACGGATACGCAGTATTTT.

This clone was picked up one time. The J gene is TRBJ2-7, the V gene TRBV10-3; 9 positions agree with TRBD1. Looked up from germline, CDR1 is ENHRY and CDR2 is SYGVKD. CDR3 length equals 13 residues. V was clipped by 10 bases and J by 3 bases; unmatched bases: 7. The CDR3 coding sequence is TGTGCCACCACAACGGGACAGGGCTACGAGCAGTACTTC. Translated: CATTTGQGYEQYF.

The chain couples TRBV3-1 (or the pseudogene TRBV3-2) to TRBJ1-3; TRBD1 might be the D (5 bases). Germline loops: CDR1 LGHDT, CDR2 YNNKEL (reference sequence). This CDR3 comprises 14 residues. Trimming removed 2 bases from V and 0 bases from J, with 5 bases in between. The CDR3 sequence: CASSQQGSGNTIYF. The CDR3 DNA sequence: TGTGCCAGCAGCCAACAGGGCTCTGGAAACACCATATATTTT.

The chain has TRBV19 and TRBJ2-6; 7 bases line up with TRBD1. J gave up 4 bases and V 6 bases, and 6 bases lay outside the gene matches. The germline V gene has CDR1 LNHDA and CDR2 SQIVND (reference sequence). The CDR3 loop spans 15 amino acids. The CDR3 here is CASSHTGEGANVLTF. CDR3 DNA sequence: TGTGCCAGTAGCCACACAGGGGAAGGGGCCAACGTCCTGACTTTC.

This chain connects TRBV5-1 to TRBJ2-7; 9 bases map to TRBD1. The germline gives CDR1 SGHRS, CDR2 YFSETQ. J lost 6 bases, V lost 2 bases, and 3 bases had no gene match. The CDR3 has 13 amino acids. This CDR3 is CASSLKDRGEQYF. The CDR3 DNA follows: TGCGCCAGCAGCTTAAAGGACAGGGGCGAGCAGTACTTC. Supplemented by reference TRBV5-1 and TRBJ2-7, the full variable domain reads KAGVTQTPRYLIKTRGQQVTLSCSPISGHRSVSWYQQTPGQGLQFLFEYFSETQRNKGNFPGRFSGRQFSNSRSEMNVSTLELGDSALYLCASSLKDRGEQYFGPGTRLTVT.

This clone has more than one count but fewer than ten. The CDR3 bases are TGTGCCTGGACAGGCACCAGCCTTAACATCCACTTT. Encoded protein: CAWTGTSLNIHF. The chain joins TRBV30 to TRBJ1-6; D gene ambiguous. The CDR3 totals 12 residues. The germline CDR1 and CDR2 sequences are GTSNPN and SVGIG (reference sequence). V shed 4 bases and J shed 17 bases, with 18 bases lying between them.